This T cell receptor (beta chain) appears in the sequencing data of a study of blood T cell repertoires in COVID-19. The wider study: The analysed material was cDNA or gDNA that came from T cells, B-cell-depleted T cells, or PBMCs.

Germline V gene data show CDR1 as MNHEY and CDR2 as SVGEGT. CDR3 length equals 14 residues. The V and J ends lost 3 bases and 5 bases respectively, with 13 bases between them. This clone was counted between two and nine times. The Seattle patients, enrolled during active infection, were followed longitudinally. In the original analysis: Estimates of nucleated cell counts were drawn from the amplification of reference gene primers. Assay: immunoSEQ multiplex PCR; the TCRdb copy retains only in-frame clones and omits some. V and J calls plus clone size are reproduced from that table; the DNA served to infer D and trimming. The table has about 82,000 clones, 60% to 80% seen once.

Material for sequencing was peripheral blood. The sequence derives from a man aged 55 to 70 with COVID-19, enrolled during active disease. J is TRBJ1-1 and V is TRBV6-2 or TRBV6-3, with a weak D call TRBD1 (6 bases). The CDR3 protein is CASSYTDSLTEAFF. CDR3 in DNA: TGTGCCAGCAGTTATACGGACAGCCTAACTGAAGCTTTCTTT.